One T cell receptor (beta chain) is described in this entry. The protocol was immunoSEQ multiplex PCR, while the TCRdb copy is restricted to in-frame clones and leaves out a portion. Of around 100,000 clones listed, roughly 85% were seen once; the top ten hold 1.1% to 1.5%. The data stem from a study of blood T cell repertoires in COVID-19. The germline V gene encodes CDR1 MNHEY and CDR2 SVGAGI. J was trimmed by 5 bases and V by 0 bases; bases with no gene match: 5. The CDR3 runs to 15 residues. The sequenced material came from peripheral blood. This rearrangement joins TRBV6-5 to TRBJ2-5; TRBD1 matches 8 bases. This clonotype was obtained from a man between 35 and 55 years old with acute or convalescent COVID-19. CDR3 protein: CASSYSRGDRETQYF. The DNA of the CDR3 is TGTGCCAGCAGTTACTCGAGGGGGGACAGGGAGACCCAGTACTTC.